Below are 26 T cell receptor beta chains sequenced from a single sample in a study of blood T cell repertoires in COVID-19. Clones were read by immunoSEQ multiplex PCR, and TCRdb kept only the in-frame ones, dropping some. The sample holds around 100,000 clones, about 90% seen once. Sequencing was carried out using peripheral blood. The receptor set was obtained from a man aged 25 to 40 in a cohort sampled during active COVID-19.

The chain has TRBV28 and TRBJ1-5; D may be TRBD1 (5 bases). The V end lost 1 base, the J end lost 15 bases, and 22 bases lay between the germline ends. The length of the CDR3 is 15 residues. Germline loops: CDR1 MDHEN, CDR2 SYDVKM. The CDR3 DNA reads TGTGCCAGCAGTTTATCCCCCCCTCGACAGCCCGATAGGCATTTT. This gives the protein CASSLSPPRQPDRHF.

CDR3 residues: CASSPGGMTEAFF. CDR3 sequence (DNA): TGTGCCAGCAGCCCGGGGGGAATGACTGAAGCTTTCTTT. This chain links TRBV7-8 with TRBJ1-1, with D perhaps matching TRBD1 (5 bases). The V and J ends lost 5 bases and 5 bases respectively, with 12 bases between them. CDR1 is SGHVS and CDR2 is FQNEAQ in the germline V gene. The CDR3 length is 13 residues.

The gene calls are TRBV5-1 and TRBJ2-5, with 14 bases lining up with TRBD2. Germline assignment: CDR1 SGHRS and CDR2 YFSETQ. CDR3 length: 18 residues. With V trimmed by 0 bases and J by 4 bases, 8 bases remained unmatched. The CDR3 coding sequence is TGCGCCAGCAGCTTGGCCCGACTAGCGGGGGGGCCAGGAGAGACCCAGTACTTC. As protein: CASSLARLAGGPGETQYF.

V and J are TRBV7-8 and TRBJ1-5; D ambiguous. Deletions cut 1 base from V and 5 bases from J, with 9 bases between. CDR1 and CDR2 (germline): SGHVS, FQNEAQ. This CDR3 has 14 amino acids. The CDR3 here is CASSLEVQDQPQHF. The CDR3 DNA reads as TGTGCCAGCAGCTTAGAAGTGCAGGATCAGCCCCAGCATTTT.

The rearrangement links TRBV11-2 to TRBJ1-2, with unresolved D. Germline values: CDR1 SGHAT, CDR2 FQNNGV. The V gene lost 1 base and the J gene lost 8 bases, with 14 bases spanning the gap. The CDR3 totals 14 residues. The CDR3 DNA reads as TGTGCCAGCAGCTTAGGATTGGCAGTTGCCGGCTACACCTTC. Protein sequence: CASSLGLAVAGYTF.

The chain recombines TRBV6-5 with TRBJ2-7, with 9 bases lining up with TRBD1. The germline V gene has CDR1 MNHEY and CDR2 SVGAGI. The trim removed 4 bases at V and 6 bases at J, leaving 7 bases unmatched. The CDR3 sequence is 14 residues long. CDR3 amino acids: CASSWGTGSGEQYF. CDR3 coding DNA: TGTGCCAGCAGTTGGGGGACAGGGTCTGGCGAGCAGTACTTC.

The rearrangement uses TRBV11-2 and TRBJ2-5, with D maybe TRBD2 (6 bases). The CDR3 runs 15 residues. In germline, CDR1 is SGHAT, CDR2 FQNNGV. Trimming took off 1 base at V and 2 bases at J, with 11 bases between the two ends. The CDR3 loop reads CASSLGGVMQETQYF. The CDR3 region has the DNA TGTGCCAGCAGCTTAGGCGGGGTTATGCAAGAGACCCAGTACTTC. The full variable domain, rest sourced from reference TRBV11-2 and TRBJ2-5, is EAGVAQSPRYKIIEKRQSVAFWCNPISGHATLYWYQQILGQGPKLLIQFQNNGVVDDSQLPKDRFSAERLKGVDSTLKIQPAKLEDSAVYLCASSLGGVMQETQYFGPGTRLLVL.

The chain is built from TRBV5-6 and TRBJ2-3; TRBD2 agrees at 9 bases. Germline V gives CDR1 SGHDT, CDR2 YYEEEE. V lost 0 bases and J lost 2; bases outside the gene matches: 4. The length of the CDR3 is 16 residues. CDR3 coding DNA: TGTGCCAGCAGCTTGGTAGCGGGGGTGTCCACAGATACGCAGTATTTT. Residues: CASSLVAGVSTDTQYF.

V gene TRBV2 combines with J gene TRBJ1-1; possibly TRBD1 for D (5 bases). This CDR3 contains 14 residues. The V end lost 7 bases, the J end lost 4 bases, and 16 bases lay between the germline ends. Germline assignment: CDR1 SNHLY and CDR2 FYNNEI. This chain's CDR3 is CASTHRQWGTEAFF. As DNA, the CDR3 is TGTGCCAGCACCCACAGACAGTGGGGCACTGAAGCTTTCTTT.

The V call is TRBV12-3 or TRBV12-4, the J call TRBJ1-2; D is undetermined. Deletions cut 6 bases from V and 7 bases from J, with 12 bases between. This CDR3 has 12 residues. CDR3 protein: CASRNQERGYTF. The DNA of the CDR3 is TGTGCCAGCAGGAACCAAGAGCGTGGCTACACCTTC.

The chain joins TRBV6-4 to TRBJ2-2; TRBD1 matches 8 bases. V lost 3 bases to trimming and J lost 5 bases; unmatched junction nucleotides: 5. Germline V gene sequence: CDR1 MRHNA, CDR2 SNTAGT. The CDR3 consists of 15 residues. CDR3 bases: TGTGCCAGCAGTGAGGGACAGGATGAAACCGGGGAGCTGTTTTTT. Translation: CASSEGQDETGELFF.

The V call is TRBV29-1, the J call TRBJ2-1; 7 bases fit TRBD1. The ends lost 6 bases at V and 12 bases at J; junction bases unmatched: 17. The CDR3 covers 14 residues. Germline CDR1 is SQVTM and CDR2 is ANQGSEA. Here the CDR3 reads CSVAPGTANGVQFF. CDR3 nucleotide sequence: TGCAGCGTGGCACCTGGGACAGCTAACGGGGTGCAGTTCTTC.

This sequence joins TRBV6-5 and TRBJ2-7; 10 bases match TRBD2. J was trimmed by 4 bases and V by 7 bases; bases with no gene match: 7. The CDR3 has 14 amino acids. From germline, CDR1 is MNHEY and CDR2 SVGAGI. CDR3 sequence: CASKKRGGRYEQYF. As DNA, the CDR3 is TGTGCCAGCAAGAAGCGGGGGGGCCGATACGAGCAGTACTTC.

The chain uses TRBV28 and TRBJ1-2; no firm D call. The V gene lost 2 bases and the J gene lost 3 bases, with 4 bases spanning the gap. Germline CDR1 MDHEN, CDR2 SYDVKM. This CDR3 contains 12 residues. The CDR3 nucleotides are TGTGCCAGCAGTTTAACAGACTATGGCTACACCTTC. Amino acids: CASSLTDYGYTF.

V gene TRBV30 combines with J gene TRBJ2-7, with 8 positions matching TRBD1. Germline-derived CDR1 and CDR2 are GTSNPN and SVGIG (reference sequence). V lost 1 base to trimming and J lost 3 bases; unmatched junction nucleotides: 11. The CDR3 loop spans 16 amino acids. CDR3: CAWSALGGQGGYEQYF. In nucleotides, the CDR3 is TGTGCCTGGAGTGCCCTGGGCGGACAGGGCGGCTACGAGCAGTACTTC.

The V gene is TRBV4-1, the J gene TRBJ2-5, with 7 bases aligning to TRBD1. CDR1 is MGHRA and CDR2 is YSYEKL in the germline V gene. The CDR3 length is 15 residues. V dropped 1 base and J dropped 3; count of bases not matched to a gene: 5. The CDR3 loop is CASSQGSTGKETQYF. CDR3 bases: TGCGCCAGCAGCCAAGGTTCGACAGGGAAAGAGACCCAGTACTTC.

This chain connects TRBV18 to TRBJ2-2; 9 positions agree with TRBD1. From germline, CDR1 is KGHSH and CDR2 LQKENI. V lost 2 bases to trimming and J lost 4 bases; unmatched junction nucleotides: 5. The CDR3 sequence is 16 residues long. The CDR3: CASSPRGQGPTGELFF. The CDR3 DNA sequence: TGTGCCAGCTCACCAAGGGGACAGGGTCCCACCGGGGAGCTGTTTTTT.

The chain links TRBV5-1 to TRBJ1-4; D uncertain. The CDR3 is 14 amino acids. V gave up 0 bases and J gave up 5 bases, with 8 bases separating them. CDR1 SGHRS and CDR2 YFSETQ come from the germline V gene. The CDR3 region is CASSLVASNEKLFF. In DNA, the CDR3 is TGCGCCAGCAGCTTGGTGGCATCAAATGAAAAACTGTTTTTT. Full variable domain (missing parts from reference TRBV5-1 and TRBJ1-4): KAGVTQTPRYLIKTRGQQVTLSCSPISGHRSVSWYQQTPGQGLQFLFEYFSETQRNKGNFPGRFSGRQFSNSRSEMNVSTLELGDSALYLCASSLVASNEKLFFGSGTQLSVL.

V and J are TRBV12-3 or TRBV12-4 and TRBJ2-7, with 10 positions matching TRBD1. V gave up 6 bases and J gave up 6 bases; unmatched junction bases: 5. This CDR3 is built from 13 residues. The CDR3 DNA is TGTGCCAGCAGAGGGACAGGGGTCAGCGAGCAGTACTTC. It yields the protein CASRGTGVSEQYF.

The chain combines TRBV12-5 with TRBJ1-1; possible D gene TRBD1, 6 bases. This CDR3 contains 15 residues. V shed 0 bases and J shed 3 bases, with 11 bases lying between them. Germline CDR1 reads LGHNT; CDR2 reads FRNRAP. CDR3 in DNA: TGTGCTAGTGGTTTGGTACAGGGCTTTTACACTGAAGCTTTCTTT. It codes for CASGLVQGFYTEAFF. Combining the CDR3 with reference TRBV12-5 and TRBJ1-1 gives the whole variable domain DARVTQTPRHKVTEMGQEVTMRCQPILGHNTVFWYRQTMMQGLELLAYFRNRAPLDDSGMPKDRFSAEMPDATLATLKIQPSEPRDSAVYFCASGLVQGFYTEAFFGQGTRLTVV.

The rearrangement uses TRBV5-1 and TRBJ1-2, with TRBD1 identical over 9 bases. V shed 4 bases, J shed 0 bases, and the junction held 4 bases outside the gene matches. Germline CDR1 reads SGHRS; CDR2 reads YFSETQ. There are 15 residues in the CDR3. This CDR3 is CASSTGQGPNYGYTF. For the CDR3, the DNA is TGCGCCAGCAGCACAGGACAGGGGCCTAACTATGGCTACACCTTC.

V usage is TRBV2 and J usage is TRBJ1-5; TRBD1 is a possible D gene (5 bases). The CDR3 covers 14 residues. Trimming removed 1 base from V and 5 bases from J, with 9 bases in between. Germline-derived CDR1 and CDR2 are SNHLY and FYNNEI. CDR3 bases: TGTGCCAGCAGTGAAGTATGGGGGGATCAGCCCCAGCATTTT. Protein sequence: CASSEVWGDQPQHF. The variable domain in full, completed from reference TRBV2 and TRBJ1-5, reads EPEVTQTPSHQVTQMGQEVILRCVPISNHLYFYWYRQILGQKVEFLVSFYNNEISEKSEIFDDQFSVERPDGSNFTLKIRSTKLEDSAMYFCASSEVWGDQPQHFGDGTRLSIL.

The V and J genes are TRBV25-1 and TRBJ2-2; the D gene is possibly TRBD2 (5 bases). Germline V CDR1 and CDR2: MGHDK, SYGVNS. Deletions cut 1 base from V and 1 base from J, with 10 bases between. This CDR3 contains 16 residues. CDR3 nucleotides: TGTGCCAGCAGTGAATTAGCGAGCCGGAACACCGGGGAGCTGTTTTTT. Residues: CASSELASRNTGELFF.

V gene TRBV18 combines with J gene TRBJ1-5; 8 bases line up with TRBD1. Per the germline V gene, CDR1 is KGHSH and CDR2 is LQKENI. The CDR3 spans 17 residues. Germline trimming cut 3 bases from V and 2 bases from J; bases unmatched to any gene: 9. The CDR3 DNA is TGTGCCAGCTCACCGACGGACAGGGTAGACGGCAATCAGCCCCAGCATTTT. Residues: CASSPTDRVDGNQPQHF.

The rearrangement links TRBV27 to TRBJ2-7, with 9 bases aligning to TRBD1. The germline CDR1 and CDR2 sequences are MNHEY and SMNVEV (reference sequence). V was clipped by 5 bases and J by 2 bases; unmatched bases: 7. This CDR3 contains 15 residues. Written as DNA, the CDR3 is TGTGCCAGCAGTCCGCTTGGGACAGGGACCTACGAGCAGTACTTC. Its protein is CASSPLGTGTYEQYF.

The V call is TRBV7-2, the J call TRBJ2-3; 10 bases line up with TRBD2. The germline V gene encodes CDR1 SGHTA and CDR2 FQGNSA. This CDR3 is 16 amino acids long. V shed 6 bases and J 5 bases; nucleotides not matched to a gene: 11. The DNA of the CDR3 is TGTGCCAGCAGTCGGAGCGGGGGGGCCGGTGGAGATACGCAGTATTTT. Its protein is CASSRSGGAGGDTQYF.